These 14 T cell receptor beta chains were sequenced from one sample in a study of T cell clones after liver transplantation (dated by TCRdb to about 2019). The library was produced with the immunoSEQ multiplex PCR assay. TCRdb retrieved this table from immuneACCESS and kept in-frame rearrangements only. Not all clones are present; in checked studies, unresolved V genes account for under half, and no reason is known for the remainder. The sample table lists 45,000 to 60,000 clones, around two thirds of them with a count of one. The biggest ten clones account for 2.5% to 3% of the sample. The sample consisted of CD4+ T cells from blood, taken at the approximately 15-month timepoint. The receptors were gathered from a human patient who received a liver transplant. Some T cells may originate with the graft donor following a transplant.

This clone has only a few counts. The chain carries TRBV7-8 and TRBJ1-4; unclear D gene. CDR3 size: 14 residues. Trimming pared 3 bases from V and 2 bases from J, leaving 7 bases between. Looked up from germline, CDR1 is SGHVS and CDR2 is FQNEAQ. CDR3 nucleotides: TGTGCCAGCAGCTTGGGCTTTACTAATGAAAAACTGTTTTTT. Translating it yields CASSLGFTNEKLFF. The variable domain in full, completed from reference TRBV7-8 and TRBJ1-4, reads GAGVSQSPRYKVAKRGQDVALRCDPISGHVSLFWYQQALGQGPEFLTYFQNEAQLDKSGLPSDRFFAERPEGSVSTLKIQRTQQEDSAVYLCASSLGFTNEKLFFGSGTQLSVL.

This rearrangement joins TRBV5-1 to TRBJ2-1, with a weak D call TRBD2 (5 bases). Between the trimmed V and J ends, which lost 0 bases and 5 bases, there was a span of 9 bases. CDR3 length equals 14 residues. Germline CDR1 is SGHRS and CDR2 is YFSETQ. CDR3 residues: CASSLAGNHNEQFF. CDR3 sequence (DNA): TGCGCCAGCAGCTTGGCCGGGAACCACAATGAGCAGTTCTTC.

The V gene is TRBV11-2, the J gene TRBJ2-1, with D possibly being TRBD2 (6 bases). In germline, CDR1 is SGHAT, CDR2 FQNNGV. The CDR3 length is 14 residues. Trimming shortened V by 0 bases and J by 6 bases, and 9 bases separated the two germline ends. In nucleotides, the CDR3 is TGTGCCAGCAGCTTAGACGGGACTTTCAATGAGCAGTTCTTC. Translated: CASSLDGTFNEQFF. Full variable domain (missing parts from reference TRBV11-2 and TRBJ2-1): EAGVAQSPRYKIIEKRQSVAFWCNPISGHATLYWYQQILGQGPKLLIQFQNNGVVDDSQLPKDRFSAERLKGVDSTLKIQPAKLEDSAVYLCASSLDGTFNEQFFGPGTRLTVL.

The CDR3, as DNA: TGTGCCTGGAGTTTCCTCATGGCAGGGTCGAGAGAGACCCAGTACTTC. Amino acids: CAWSFLMAGSRETQYF. The chain carries TRBV30 and TRBJ2-5; tentative D call: TRBD1 (5 bases). Trimming took off 2 bases at V and 4 bases at J, with 20 bases between the two ends. The germline CDR1 and CDR2 sequences are GTSNPN and SVGIG (reference sequence). The CDR3 is made up of 16 amino acids.

This clone has only a few counts. The chain combines TRBV6-5 with TRBJ1-2, with TRBD1 identical over 9 bases. Germline CDR1 is MNHEY and CDR2 is SVGAGI. With V trimmed by 7 bases and J by 7 bases, 13 bases remained unmatched. The CDR3 has 15 residues. For the CDR3, the DNA is TGTGCCAGCAAGAGACGGACAGGGGCGCAGTCTGGCTACACCTTC. Its protein product is CASKRRTGAQSGYTF.

The chain links TRBV11-2 to TRBJ1-2; TRBD1 matches 9 bases. CDR1 is SGHAT and CDR2 is FQNNGV in the germline V gene. The CDR3 has 14 amino acids. The trim removed 5 bases at V and 7 bases at J, leaving 8 bases unmatched. Here the CDR3 reads CASSPTTGGGGYTF. CDR3 in DNA: TGTGCCAGCAGCCCAACTACAGGGGGCGGTGGCTACACCTTC.

A few counts support this clone. J is TRBJ2-3 and V is TRBV7-9; TRBD2 matches at 7 bases. This CDR3 contains 18 residues. Germline V gene sequence: CDR1 SEHNR, CDR2 FQNEAQ (reference sequence). With V trimmed by 5 bases and J by 0 bases, 14 bases remained unmatched. CDR3 in DNA: TGTGCCAGCAGCACTACCCCCCTAGCGGCACCAAGCACAGATACGCAGTATTTT. Translating it yields CASSTTPLAAPSTDTQYF.

This clone was observed a few times. The V gene is TRBV5-1, the J gene TRBJ2-1; the match to TRBD2 covers 10 bases. Trimming took 4 bases from V and 6 from J; bases not matched to a gene: 7. Per the germline V gene, CDR1 is SGHRS and CDR2 is YFSETQ. This CDR3 is 15 amino acids long. The CDR3 reads CASSTSGDGRNEQFF. DNA of the CDR3: TGCGCCAGCAGCACTAGCGGGGACGGTCGCAATGAGCAGTTCTTC.

The V gene is TRBV28, the J gene TRBJ2-1; 10 nucleotides match TRBD2. From germline, CDR1 is MDHEN and CDR2 SYDVKM. The V and J ends lost 4 bases and 0 bases, in that order; junction bases with no gene match: 12. This CDR3 has 19 residues. The CDR3 protein is CASSSTGLAGVSSYNEQFF. CDR3 DNA: TGTGCCAGCAGTTCCACTGGGCTAGCGGGGGTCAGCTCCTACAATGAGCAGTTCTTC.

The V call is TRBV28, the J call TRBJ1-2, with D possibly matching TRBD1 (5 bases). Germline CDR1 reads MDHEN; CDR2 reads SYDVKM. This CDR3 has 15 amino acids. Trimming left V 6 bases short and J 3 bases short, with 17 bases between. The DNA of the CDR3 is TGTGCCAGCAGCACTCACGGGGGGGTGGACTATGGCTACACCTTC. Translated: CASSTHGGVDYGYTF.

The chain joins TRBV11-2 to TRBJ2-2, with TRBD2 as a possible D gene (6 bases). The CDR3 length is 16 residues. Trimming cost V 2 bases and J 4 bases, with 14 bases left between them. Germline loops: CDR1 SGHAT, CDR2 FQNNGV. CDR3: CASSLNVGGATGELFF. The CDR3 DNA reads TGTGCCAGCAGCTTAAACGTCGGGGGAGCCACCGGGGAGCTGTTTTTT.

This clone showed up just once. The chain carries TRBV7-2 and TRBJ2-3; 10 nucleotides line up with TRBD2. Looked up from germline, CDR1 is SGHTA and CDR2 is FQGNSA. V dropped 5 bases and J dropped 6; count of bases not matched to a gene: 8. The CDR3 consists of 15 residues. The CDR3 is CASSGSGGAGDTQYF. CDR3 coding DNA: TGTGCCAGCAGCGGGAGCGGGGGGGCCGGCGATACGCAGTATTTT.

The rearrangement joins TRBV5-1 to TRBJ2-1; D is uncertain. This CDR3 comprises 15 residues. CDR1 SGHRS and CDR2 YFSETQ come from the germline V gene. Trimming stripped 1 base from V and 10 bases from J, with 18 bases between. CDR3 bases: TGCGCCAGCAGCTTGTTAGGAGCTGGGTCAGAGGAGCAGTTCTTC. Residues: CASSLLGAGSEEQFF.

This chain links TRBV4-1 with TRBJ2-3; 11 nucleotides agree with TRBD2. V lost 0 bases and J lost 2; bases outside the gene matches: 13. Germline CDR1 and CDR2: MGHRA and YSYEKL. The CDR3 is made up of 20 amino acids. CDR3 residues: CASSQELTSGGLGLTDTQYF. In nucleotides, the CDR3 is TGCGCCAGCAGCCAAGAATTAACTAGCGGGGGATTGGGACTCACAGATACGCAGTATTTT.